A selection of T cell receptor beta chains follows, all from one sample in a study of blood T cell repertoires in COVID-19. The method was immunoSEQ multiplex PCR; TCRdb's version includes in-frame clones alone and lacks a portion of them. The data hold about 160,000 clones, with approximately 85% observed a single time. Sequences were obtained from peripheral blood. These receptors were obtained from a woman aged 55-69 years with COVID-19, enrolled during active disease. Both conserved end residues are part of each CDR3. A D gene is named only where the DNA matches it firmly. Size is omitted from some rows. Given values are once, few, many or a class for expanded clones.

CDR3: CATSGQGNEQFF
DNA: TGTGCCACCAGTGGACAGGGCAATGAGCAGTTCTTC
J: TRBJ2-1
V: TRBV24-1
size: -
D: TRBD1

CDR3: CASSQDPSGRRADTQYF
DNA: TGTGCCAGCAGCCAAGATCCTAGCGGGCGGAGGGCAGATACGCAGTATTTT
J: TRBJ2-3
V: TRBV14
size: -
D: TRBD2

CDR3: CASGPQSPFHGYTF
DNA: TGTGCCAGCGGGCCACAGTCCCCTTTCCATGGCTACACCTTC
J: TRBJ1-2
V: TRBV27
size: few
D: -

CDR3: CASSQIRQGATNEKLFF
DNA: TGTGCCAGCAGCCAAATCCGACAGGGGGCAACTAATGAAAAACTGTTTTTT
J: TRBJ1-4
V: TRBV4-2
size: -
D: TRBD1

CDR3: CASSSDRIFRDTQYF
DNA: TGTGCCAGCAGTTCCGACAGGATCTTCAGGGATACGCAGTATTTT
J: TRBJ2-3
V: TRBV28
size: -
D: -

CDR3: CASSGGAGVGNEQFF
DNA: TGTGCCAGTAGTGGGGGAGCGGGAGTGGGTAATGAGCAGTTCTTC
J: TRBJ2-1
V: TRBV19
size: -
D: TRBD2

CDR3: CASSAGGGLYTF
DNA: TGTGCCAGCAGCGCAGGTGGAGGACTCTACACCTTC
J: TRBJ1-2
V: TRBV9
size: -
D: -

CDR3: CAISYSTGGEAEAFF
DNA: TGTGCCATCAGTTACTCTACAGGGGGAGAAGCTGAAGCTTTCTTT
J: TRBJ1-1
V: TRBV10-3
size: -
D: TRBD1

CDR3: CSASDDSETQYF
DNA: TGCAGTGCTAGTGATGACTCGGAGACCCAGTACTTC
J: TRBJ2-5
V: TRBV20-1
size: once
D: -

CDR3: CASSLGLRNTGELFF
DNA: TGTGCCAGCAGTTTAGGACTCCGGAACACCGGGGAGCTGTTTTTT
J: TRBJ2-2
V: TRBV28
size: -
D: -

CDR3: CASSFKAGRHTDTQYF
DNA: TGTGCCAGCAGTTTCAAAGCGGGAAGGCACACAGATACGCAGTATTTT
J: TRBJ2-3
V: TRBV27
size: -
D: TRBD2

CDR3: CASSSGTGTGHNEQFF
DNA: TGTGCCAGTAGTTCCGGGACAGGGACAGGCCACAATGAGCAGTTCTTC
J: TRBJ2-1
V: TRBV19
size: -
D: TRBD1

CDR3: CASSKARNRVNQPQHF
DNA: TGTGCCAGCAGCAAAGCTAGGAACAGAGTCAATCAGCCCCAGCATTTT
J: TRBJ1-5
V: TRBV21-1
size: -
D: -

CDR3: CASSLQWGREKLFF
DNA: TGTGCCAGCAGTTTACAATGGGGGCGCGAAAAACTGTTTTTT
J: TRBJ1-4
V: TRBV28
size: -
D: -

CDR3: CASSSYSGNSYNEQFF
DNA: TGTGCCAGCAGTTCCTACAGCGGGAACTCCTACAATGAGCAGTTCTTC
J: TRBJ2-1
V: TRBV28
size: -
D: TRBD2

CDR3: CASSNMAGNSTDTQYF
DNA: TGTGCCAGCAGCAATATGGCGGGAAACAGCACAGATACGCAGTATTTT
J: TRBJ2-3
V: TRBV21-1
size: -
D: -

CDR3: CASSPGRRDQPQHF
DNA: TGTGCCAGCAGCCCCGGGAGAAGGGATCAGCCCCAGCATTTT
J: TRBJ1-5
V: TRBV6-2/TRBV6-3
size: -
D: -

CDR3: CAWSVDVGGSANEKLFF
DNA: TGTGCCTGGAGTGTAGATGTAGGCGGGTCCGCTAATGAAAAACTGTTTTTT
J: TRBJ1-4
V: TRBV30
size: -
D: -

CDR3: CASSESLGETQYF
DNA: TGTGCCAGCAGTGAATCCCTAGGTGAGACCCAGTACTTC
J: TRBJ2-5
V: TRBV6-1
size: -
D: -

CDR3: CASRALDEKLFF
DNA: TGTGCCAGCAGGGCCCTGGATGAAAAACTGTTTTTT
J: TRBJ1-4
V: TRBV12-3/TRBV12-4
size: few
D: -

CDR3: CASSFGDRGYNSPLHF
DNA: TGTGCCAGCAGCTTTGGGGACAGGGGGTATAATTCACCCCTCCACTTT
J: TRBJ1-6
V: TRBV7-9
size: -
D: TRBD1

CDR3: CASSLVGTSESYEQYF
DNA: TGTGCCAGCAGCTTAGTAGGGACTAGCGAGTCCTACGAGCAGTACTTC
J: TRBJ2-7
V: TRBV7-2
size: -
D: TRBD2

CDR3: CASSGQGAGAYGYTF
DNA: TGTGCCAGTAGTGGACAGGGAGCTGGGGCCTATGGCTACACCTTC
J: TRBJ1-2
V: TRBV19
size: -
D: TRBD1

CDR3: CASSPTVEPNEKLFF
DNA: TGTGCCAGCTCACCGACAGTGGAGCCTAATGAAAAACTGTTTTTT
J: TRBJ1-4
V: TRBV18
size: once
D: -

CDR3: CASSPSGGQETQYF
DNA: TGTGCCAGCAGCCCCTCCGGGGGGCAAGAGACCCAGTACTTC
J: TRBJ2-5
V: TRBV7-9
size: -
D: TRBD2

CDR3: CASSQRRGSYNSPLHF
DNA: TGTGCCAGCAGCCAAAGGAGGGGATCCTATAATTCACCCCTCCACTTT
J: TRBJ1-6
V: TRBV3-1/TRBV3-2
size: -
D: -

CDR3: CASLTGWGANVLTF
DNA: TGTGCCAGCCTGACAGGCTGGGGGGCCAACGTCCTGACTTTC
J: TRBJ2-6
V: TRBV5-6
size: -
D: -

CDR3: CASSPRALASGETQYF
DNA: TGTGCCAGCAGCCCCCGGGCGCTAGCGAGTGGAGAGACCCAGTACTTC
J: TRBJ2-5
V: TRBV7-3
size: -
D: -

CDR3: CASSSGLAGGPRTDTQYF
DNA: TGCGCCAGCAGCTCTGGACTAGCGGGGGGGCCAAGGACAGATACGCAGTATTTT
J: TRBJ2-3
V: TRBV5-1
size: -
D: TRBD2

CDR3: CASSGSGGGGELFF
DNA: TGTGCCAGCAGTGGGTCAGGGGGAGGCGGGGAGCTGTTTTTT
J: TRBJ2-2
V: TRBV6-6
size: -
D: -

CDR3: CASSSLEGGGYGYTF
DNA: TGTGCCAGCAGCTCTTTGGAGGGGGGAGGGTATGGCTACACCTTC
J: TRBJ1-2
V: TRBV5-4
size: -
D: -

CDR3: CASTSQSGAGNTIYF
DNA: TGCGCCAGCACTTCCCAATCAGGTGCTGGAAACACCATATATTTT
J: TRBJ1-3
V: TRBV5-1
size: -
D: -

CDR3: CSVESQGRGETQYF
DNA: TGCAGCGTTGAAAGTCAGGGCAGAGGAGAGACCCAGTACTTC
J: TRBJ2-5
V: TRBV29-1
size: once
D: -

CDR3: CASSSSAGAGEEKLFF
DNA: TGCGCCAGCAGCTCGTCAGCCGGGGCGGGAGAGGAAAAACTGTTTTTT
J: TRBJ1-4
V: TRBV5-1
size: -
D: -

CDR3: CASSSPSGREETQYF
DNA: TGTGCCAGCAGTTCGCCTAGCGGGAGGGAAGAGACCCAGTACTTC
J: TRBJ2-5
V: TRBV6-5
size: -
D: TRBD2

CDR3: CASSRGRGQGREKLFF
DNA: TGTGCCAGCAGCCGCGGGAGGGGACAGGGGCGTGAAAAACTGTTTTTT
J: TRBJ1-4
V: TRBV3-1/TRBV3-2
size: -
D: TRBD1

CDR3: CASSLDPGGSDEQFF
DNA: TGTGCCAGCAGCTTGGACCCCGGGGGATCGGATGAGCAGTTCTTC
J: TRBJ2-1
V: TRBV5-4
size: once
D: -

CDR3: CASSLEALGQGIGYTF
DNA: TGCGCCAGCAGCTTGGAAGCATTGGGACAGGGAATTGGCTACACCTTC
J: TRBJ1-2
V: TRBV5-1
size: few
D: TRBD1

CDR3: CASSLGTSGGRETQYF
DNA: TGTGCCAGCAGCCTTGGGACTAGCGGGGGGCGGGAGACCCAGTACTTC
J: TRBJ2-5
V: TRBV4-2
size: -
D: TRBD2

CDR3: CSALRREAFF
DNA: TGCAGTGCCCTTCGGAGGGAGGCTTTCTTT
J: TRBJ1-1
V: TRBV20-1
size: -
D: -

CDR3: CASSLEAGYEQYF
DNA: TGCGCCAGCAGCTTGGAGGCGGGCTACGAGCAGTACTTC
J: TRBJ2-7
V: TRBV5-1
size: once
D: -

CDR3: CASSLLPPTSGGETQYF
DNA: TGTGCCAGCAGCCTACTTCCCCCTACTAGCGGGGGAGAGACCCAGTACTTC
J: TRBJ2-5
V: TRBV7-3
size: -
D: TRBD2

CDR3: CASSPDRLQETQYF
DNA: TGTGCCAGCAGCCCCGACAGACTTCAAGAGACCCAGTACTTC
J: TRBJ2-5
V: TRBV11-1
size: -
D: -

CDR3: CSASRVSNQPQHF
DNA: TGCAGTGCTAGTCGGGTAAGCAATCAGCCCCAGCATTTT
J: TRBJ1-5
V: TRBV20-1
size: -
D: -

CDR3: CASSFAGAYEQYF
DNA: TGTGCCAGCAGCTTTGCAGGGGCCTACGAGCAGTACTTC
J: TRBJ2-7
V: TRBV7-2
size: -
D: -

CDR3: CASKGGQNPYEQYF
DNA: TGTGCCAGCAAGGGGGGACAGAACCCCTACGAGCAGTACTTC
J: TRBJ2-7
V: TRBV27
size: few
D: -

CDR3: CATSDRTVTEAFF
DNA: TGTGCCACCAGTGATAGGACAGTCACTGAAGCTTTCTTT
J: TRBJ1-1
V: TRBV24-1
size: -
D: -

CDR3: CASSISWDSYYEQYF
DNA: TGTGCCAGTAGTATATCGTGGGACAGCTACTACGAGCAGTACTTC
J: TRBJ2-7
V: TRBV19
size: few
D: TRBD1

CDR3: CATPKPGQGVYEQYF
DNA: TGTGCCACCCCTAAGCCGGGACAGGGGGTCTACGAGCAGTACTTC
J: TRBJ2-7
V: TRBV24-1
size: -
D: TRBD1

CDR3: CASSKEGLAGGGETQYF
DNA: TGTGCCAGCAGCAAAGAGGGCCTCGCGGGGGGAGGGGAGACCCAGTACTTC
J: TRBJ2-5
V: TRBV11-2
size: -
D: TRBD2